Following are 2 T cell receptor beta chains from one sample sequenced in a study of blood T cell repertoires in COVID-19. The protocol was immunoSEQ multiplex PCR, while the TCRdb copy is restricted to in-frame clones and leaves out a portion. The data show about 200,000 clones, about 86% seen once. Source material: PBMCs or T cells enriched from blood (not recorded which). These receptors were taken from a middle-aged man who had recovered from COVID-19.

The CDR3 DNA sequence: TGCGCCAGCAGTGTCAATCCGGGACAGAGCTACGAGCAGTACTTC. Translating it yields CASSVNPGQSYEQYF. V gene TRBV5-1 combines with J gene TRBJ2-7, with TRBD1 identical over 7 bases. Trimming cost V 5 bases and J 3 bases; bases outside gene matches: 11. The CDR3 spans 15 residues. Germline lookup yields CDR1 SGHRS and CDR2 YFSETQ.

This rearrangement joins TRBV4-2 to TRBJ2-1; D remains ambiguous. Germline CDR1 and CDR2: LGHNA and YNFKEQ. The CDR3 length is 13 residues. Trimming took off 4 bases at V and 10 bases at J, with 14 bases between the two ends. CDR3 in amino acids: CASSLQPLEEQFF. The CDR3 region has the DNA TGTGCCAGCAGCCTTCAGCCTCTGGAGGAGCAGTTCTTC.